This T cell receptor beta chain came from a study of cytomegalovirus exposure and HLA in healthy donors. About the research overall: Earlier work reported some 110 million unique TCR beta sequences from about 180 million T cells.

Germline V gives CDR1 WNHNN, CDR2 SYGVQD (reference sequence). The CDR3 sequence is 14 residues long. The trim removed 4 bases at V and 6 bases at J, leaving 6 bases unmatched. Study-level results: After further analysis at a later stage, 16,951 TCR beta sequences were associated with HLA alleles at 0.05 false discovery rate. There were some V segments, including TRBV6-2 and TRBV6-3, excluded as indistinguishable.

The PCR was carried out with 60 Vbeta primers and 13 Jbeta primers. This table comes from immunoSEQ multiplex PCR, and its TCRdb copy is limited to in-frame clones, with some not included. The top ten hold 2.5% to 3.5% of the sample, which has 90,000 to 150,000 clones, about 75% seen once. This clone appeared a few times. Its antigen remains unknown. Sampled while nominally healthy, donors likely had unrecorded immune exposures. Specimen: PBMCs. The clonotype originates from a woman between 40 and 55 years old in good health and CMV-seropositive. The chain couples TRBV10-1 to TRBJ2-1; 7 positions agree with TRBD1. The CDR3 loop reads CASSGTGSGNEQFF. CDR3 DNA sequence: TGCGCCAGCAGTGGGACAGGTTCCGGCAATGAGCAGTTCTTC.